These 26 T cell receptor beta chains came from one sample sequenced in a study of blood T cell repertoires in COVID-19. The assay was immunoSEQ multiplex PCR, and TCRdb's table has in-frame clones only and misses some. The sample has fewer than 250,000 clones; about 81% are singletons. Sequencing was done on a sample of PBMCs or T cells enriched from blood (not recorded which). These receptors were taken from a woman aged 25 to 39 who had recovered from COVID-19.

The chain uses TRBV12-5 and TRBJ2-2; tentative D call: TRBD1 (6 bases). The length of the CDR3 is 15 residues. Between the trimmed V and J ends, which lost 1 base and 7 bases, there was a span of 13 bases. Germline CDR1 and CDR2: LGHNT and FRNRAP. CDR3 nucleotides: TGTGCTAGTGGTTTGGACCTACAGGGCATCGGGGAGCTGTTTTTT. Translating gives CASGLDLQGIGELFF.

J is TRBJ2-1 and V is TRBV28, with a weak D call TRBD2 (5 bases). This CDR3 has 12 residues. The V gene lost 3 bases and the J gene lost 10 bases, with 10 bases spanning the gap. Germline loops: CDR1 MDHEN, CDR2 SYDVKM. The CDR3 reads CASSLGRREQFF. In DNA, the CDR3 is TGTGCCAGCAGTTTGGGCCGGAGGGAGCAGTTCTTC.

The V gene is TRBV28, the J gene TRBJ1-4, with unresolved D. V lost 7 bases and J 7 bases, leaving 13 bases between the germline ends. The CDR3 length is 13 residues. In germline, CDR1 is MDHEN, CDR2 SYDVKM. The CDR3 coding sequence is TGTGCCAGCACCCGGGTCTCCCCTGAAAAACTGTTTTTT. It codes for CASTRVSPEKLFF.

This chain links TRBV30 with TRBJ2-1; TRBD2 agrees at 8 bases. The junction had 19 bases not matched to a gene; V was cut back by 8 bases and J by 10 bases. The CDR3 is made up of 15 amino acids. Germline V gene sequence: CDR1 GTSNPN, CDR2 SVGIG (reference sequence). For the CDR3, the DNA is TGTGCCGCCGTTCTCCGGGACACGGGAGGGTCCGAGCAGTTCTTC. This gives the protein CAAVLRDTGGSEQFF.

This rearrangement joins TRBV6-4 to TRBJ1-1; possibly TRBD1 for D (5 bases). CDR3 length: 16 residues. Germline V gives CDR1 MRHNA, CDR2 SNTAGT. V gave up 7 bases and J gave up 1 base, with 19 bases separating them. CDR3 coding DNA: TGTGCCAGCATCTTTGCCGAGGACAACCAGAACACTGAAGCTTTCTTT. It encodes CASIFAEDNQNTEAFF.

This chain uses TRBV2 with TRBJ1-2; 7 bases are a match to TRBD1. Germline CDR1 reads SNHLY; CDR2 reads FYNNEI. The J segment lost 7 bases and the V segment lost 7 bases, leaving 6 bases of the junction unmatched. The CDR3 extends over 12 amino acids. The DNA for the CDR3 is TGTGCCAGCATCCGGGACAGAAGTGGCTACACCTTC. Its protein is CASIRDRSGYTF. Full variable domain (outside the CDR3, taken from reference TRBV2 and TRBJ1-2): EPEVTQTPSHQVTQMGQEVILRCVPISNHLYFYWYRQILGQKVEFLVSFYNNEISEKSEIFDDQFSVERPDGSNFTLKIRSTKLEDSAMYFCASIRDRSGYTFGSGTRLTVV.

Turning to this clone: Additional DNA sequences in this sample encode the identical CDR3. The J gene is TRBJ2-3, the V gene TRBV7-2; 8 positions match TRBD2. The CDR3 covers 16 residues. V lost 1 base and J lost 1; bases outside the gene matches: 4. In germline, CDR1 is SGHTA, CDR2 FQGNSA. CDR3 nucleotide sequence: TGTGCCAGCAGCTTAGGGGCGGGGGGTCGCACAGATACGCAGTATTTT. Encoded protein: CASSLGAGGRTDTQYF.

This clone was seen a handful of times. The chain couples TRBV3-1 (or the pseudogene TRBV3-2) to TRBJ1-1; no clear D. The V gene's germline CDR1 is LGHDT and CDR2 YNNKEL (reference sequence). Trimming pared 0 bases from V and 5 bases from J, leaving 10 bases between. The CDR3 totals 14 residues. This chain's CDR3 is CASSQEVPGTEAFF. The DNA of the CDR3 is TGTGCCAGCAGCCAAGAGGTTCCAGGAACTGAAGCTTTCTTT.

The CDR3 sequence: CASSPFQTSYETQYF. CDR3 DNA sequence: TGCGCCAGCAGCCCCTTCCAGACTAGTTACGAGACCCAGTACTTC. J is TRBJ2-5 and V is TRBV5-1, with D possibly matching TRBD2 (6 bases). The germline V and J ends were trimmed by 4 bases and 5 bases, with 18 bases remaining between them. There are 15 residues in the CDR3. Looked up from germline, CDR1 is SGHRS and CDR2 is YFSETQ. The full variable domain, with the rest looked up from reference TRBV5-1 and TRBJ2-5, is KAGVTQTPRYLIKTRGQQVTLSCSPISGHRSVSWYQQTPGQGLQFLFEYFSETQRNKGNFPGRFSGRQFSNSRSEMNVSTLELGDSALYLCASSPFQTSYETQYFGPGTRLLVL.

The V call is TRBV3-1 (or the pseudogene TRBV3-2), the J call TRBJ2-2; TRBD2 is a possible D gene (7 bases). Germline-derived CDR1 and CDR2 are LGHDT and YNNKEL (reference sequence). Trimming took 3 bases from V and 0 from J, leaving 17 bases between them. This CDR3 spans 18 amino acids. The CDR3 loop reads CASSQRFAGAPNTGELFF. In DNA form, the CDR3 reads TGTGCCAGCAGCCAGCGGTTTGCGGGGGCGCCGAACACCGGGGAGCTGTTTTTT.

The genes are TRBV21-1 and TRBJ1-4; TRBD1 was called by the table and not checked on the DNA. TRBV21-1 is marked as a pseudogene. The CDR3 loop spans 14 amino acids. CDR3 nucleotide sequence: TGTGCCAGCAGCAACGGGACAGGTAATGAAAAACTGTTTTTT. It encodes CASSNGTGNEKLFF.

The rearrangement uses TRBV28 and TRBJ1-5, with D possibly being TRBD1 (5 bases). The CDR3 runs 15 residues. V lost 2 bases and J lost 5, with 13 bases in between. Looked up from germline, CDR1 is MDHEN and CDR2 is SYDVKM. The CDR3: CASSLGGGKYQPQHF. CDR3 nucleotides: TGTGCCAGCAGTTTAGGGGGGGGAAAATATCAGCCCCAGCATTTT. The full variable domain, in which reference TRBV28 and TRBJ1-5 provide the parts outside the CDR3, is DVKVTQSSRYLVKRTGEKVFLECVQDMDHENMFWYRQDPGLGLRLIYFSYDVKMKEKGDIPEGYSVSREKKERFSLILESASTNQTSMYLCASSLGGGKYQPQHFGDGTRLSIL.

As DNA, the CDR3 is TGTGCCAGCAGCCAAACCGGGACAGGGACAGATACGCAGTATTTT. It translates to CASSQTGTGTDTQYF. J is TRBJ2-3 and V is TRBV21-1; the table's D gene call, TRBD1, was not cross checked with the DNA. TRBV21-1 is labeled a pseudogene. CDR3 length: 15 amino acids.

This clone was counted once. The CDR3 reads CATTIGKGLTYEQYV. As DNA, the CDR3 is TGTGCCACCACCATCGGAAAGGGGCTCACCTACGAGCAGTACGTC. This chain connects TRBV28 to TRBJ2-7, with D maybe TRBD1 (5 bases). The germline V and J ends were trimmed by 10 bases and 2 bases, with 21 bases remaining between them. Germline loops: CDR1 MDHEN, CDR2 SYDVKM. This CDR3 is built from 15 residues.

The J gene is TRBJ1-1, the V gene TRBV7-9, with TRBD1 identical over 8 bases. V shed 1 base and J 1 base; nucleotides not matched to a gene: 2. The CDR3 has 15 amino acids. CDR1 is SEHNR and CDR2 is FQNEAQ in the germline V gene (reference sequence). The CDR3 is CASSLGGTGNTEAFF. CDR3 bases: TGTGCCAGCAGCTTAGGTGGGACAGGGAACACTGAAGCTTTCTTT.

The V gene is TRBV7-9, the J gene TRBJ1-4, with D unclear. The V and J ends lost 7 bases and 8 bases respectively, with 11 bases between them. The CDR3 is 12 amino acids. Germline values: CDR1 SEHNR, CDR2 FQNEAQ (reference sequence). The CDR3 spells CASTAPREKLFF. The CDR3 region has the DNA TGTGCCAGCACGGCACCTAGGGAAAAACTGTTTTTT.

The genes are TRBV6-6 and TRBJ1-1; no firm D call. Trimming took off 7 bases at V and 0 bases at J, with 9 bases between the two ends. Germline values: CDR1 MNHNY, CDR2 SVGAGI (reference sequence). This CDR3 spans 13 amino acids. The CDR3, as DNA: TGTGCCAGCATGAGTCCGTTGAACACTGAAGCTTTCTTT. Protein: CASMSPLNTEAFF.

The V gene is TRBV9, the J gene TRBJ1-6; possibly TRBD1 for D (5 bases). This CDR3 contains 15 residues. The V end was cut by 3 bases, the J end by 6 bases, with 13 bases between. The germline V gene encodes CDR1 SGDLS and CDR2 YYNGEE. CDR3 nucleotide sequence: TGTGCCAGCAGCGCAGCAGGGTTGTCTAATTCACCCCTCCACTTT. This sequence encodes CASSAAGLSNSPLHF.

This clone has more than one count but fewer than ten. This chain links TRBV6-5 with TRBJ2-5; tentatively, D is TRBD2 (6 bases). Germline V gene sequence: CDR1 MNHEY, CDR2 SVGAGI. CDR3 size: 15 residues. V shed 4 bases and J shed 5 bases, with 17 bases lying between them. CDR3 sequence: CASSSIAFRGETQYF. The CDR3 region has the DNA TGTGCCAGCAGTTCGATAGCGTTTCGGGGGGAGACCCAGTACTTC.

V usage is TRBV28 and J usage is TRBJ2-5; weak D call: TRBD2 (5 bases). There are 12 residues in the CDR3. V dropped 7 bases and J dropped 10 bases, with 16 bases sitting between them. Germline V gene sequence: CDR1 MDHEN, CDR2 SYDVKM. Here the CDR3 DNA reads TGTGCCAGCAAATTAGGTACGGGGATCCAGTACTTC. It codes for CASKLGTGIQYF.

J is TRBJ2-1 and V is TRBV4-2, with 8 bases aligning to TRBD2. After removal of 4 bases from V and 10 bases from J, the junction contained 9 bases not matched to a gene. The CDR3 totals 14 residues. Germline CDR1 reads LGHNA; CDR2 reads YNFKEQ. The CDR3 spells CASSPGGAMGEQFF. CDR3 nucleotide sequence: TGTGCCAGCAGCCCCGGGGGGGCCATGGGCGAGCAGTTCTTC.

The rearrangement joins TRBV6-5 to TRBJ1-1; possible D gene TRBD1, 5 bases. The CDR3 covers 11 residues. CDR1 is MNHEY and CDR2 is SVGAGI in the germline V gene. The CDR3 sequence is CASRGNTEAFF. CDR3 sequence (DNA): TGTGCATCAAGGGGGAACACTGAAGCTTTCTTT.

This clone rates as medium-sized. The V call is TRBV14, the J call TRBJ2-7; D is unclear. CDR3 size: 12 residues. Germline CDR1 is SGHDN and CDR2 is FVKESK. The germline V and J ends were trimmed by 4 bases and 6 bases, with 10 bases remaining between them. As DNA, the CDR3 is TGTGCCAGCAGCCCAGGTTATGGCGAGCAGTACTTC. It specifies CASSPGYGEQYF.

A single count supports this clone. The chain carries TRBV24-1 and TRBJ2-1, with 7 nucleotides matching TRBD1. Germline V CDR1 and CDR2: KGHDR, SFDVKD. The CDR3 is 15 residues long. V gave up 3 bases and J gave up 9 bases; unmatched junction bases: 10. The CDR3 loop reads CATSDPDRIKSEQFF. The CDR3 coding sequence is TGTGCCACCAGTGATCCGGACAGGATAAAAAGTGAGCAGTTCTTC.

As to this clone: This CDR3 is also generated by other DNA sequences in the sample. This chain's CDR3 is CASSLRRQGNEKLFF. The CDR3 DNA sequence: TGTGCCAGCAGTTTGCGGCGGCAGGGGAATGAAAAACTGTTTTTT. The chain recombines TRBV27 with TRBJ1-4; D is possibly TRBD1 (6 bases). The CDR3 covers 15 residues. Germline assignment: CDR1 MNHEY and CDR2 SMNVEV (reference sequence). Trimming took 3 bases from V and 5 from J, leaving 13 bases between them.

The chain couples TRBV7-9 to TRBJ1-1; D uncertain. The CDR3 is 15 residues long. Germline V gene lookup returns CDR1 SEHNR and CDR2 FQNEAQ (reference sequence). With 1 base removed from V and 1 base from J, the gap between germline ends came to 10 bases. CDR3 region: CASSLGVRGNTEAFF. CDR3 bases: TGTGCCAGCAGCTTAGGGGTCCGGGGGAACACTGAAGCTTTCTTT.